This TCR beta chain was obtained from a study of PD-1 blockade in classical Hodgkin lymphoma. Findings and caveats of the study: CD4+ TCR diversity climbed significantly by C4D1, unlike CD8+ TCR diversity. Repertoire difference causes, possibly disease activity or prior therapy, remain undefined.

With no exception, relapse followed autologous stem cell transplantation in all patients, and brentuximab vedotin exposure varied. About this clone: Its antigen is currently unknown.

The repertoire was sequenced with immunoSEQ multiplex PCR; TCRdb's copy has only in-frame clones and lacks some. The sample has about 94,000 clones, 89% seen once. The CDR3 consists of 15 residues. Germline values: CDR1 SGDLS, CDR2 YYNGEE. Unmatched junction bases numbered 11, after V lost 3 bases and J lost 6 bases. The clonotype was recovered from a human donor with classical Hodgkin lymphoma. The sequences come from peripheral blood mononuclear cells (PBMCs), collected before the second cycle of nivolumab. The chain uses TRBV9 and TRBJ2-7; TRBD2 agrees at 8 bases. The CDR3 nucleotides are TGTGCCAGCAGCGCTGACCCGGGGGGGATCTCCGAGCAGTACTTC. This gives the protein CASSADPGGISEQYF.